This is a list of T cell receptor beta chains from one sample in a study of CD8 T cells in ankylosing spondylitis. TCRdb ran MiXCR on the 5' RACE reads and lists one entry per CDR3 protein. The sample has hundreds of thousands of distinct CDR3 sequences; roughly an eighth are singletons. The sample consisted of blood, either unsorted or a sorted T cell fraction (not recorded which). All receptors come from a male donor with ankylosing spondylitis. Both conserved end residues are part of each CDR3. D genes are given only for firm matches. Size values are once, few and many counts, or a class for expanded clones, and some rows have none.

v_call: TRBV20-1
d_call: TRBD2
clone_size: few
j_call: TRBJ2-2
cdr3_nt: TGCAGTGCGAGAAGCGGGACGACCACCGGGGAGCTGTTTTTT
cdr3_aa: CSARSGTTTGELFF

v_call: TRBV12-3/TRBV12-4
d_call: TRBD2
clone_size: many
j_call: TRBJ2-6
cdr3_nt: TGTGCCAGCAGGGACGGGGGGGGGGCCAACGTCCTGACTTTC
cdr3_aa: CASRDGGGANVLTF

v_call: TRBV12-3/TRBV12-4
d_call: TRBD1
clone_size: many
j_call: TRBJ1-1
cdr3_nt: TGTGCCAGCAGATTACAGGGGGCGCAAACTGAAGCTTTCTTT
cdr3_aa: CASRLQGAQTEAFF

v_call: TRBV11-2
d_call: NA
clone_size: NA
j_call: TRBJ2-1
cdr3_nt: TGTGCCAGCAGCTTCCACCTTGGTTTTCTGGGTGGAAGCTCCTACAATGAGCAGTTCTTC
cdr3_aa: CASSFHLGFLGGSSYNEQFF

v_call: TRBV4-1
d_call: TRBD2
clone_size: many
j_call: TRBJ2-2
cdr3_nt: TGCGCCAGCAGCCTCCGACTAGCGACAAACACCGGGGAGCTGTTTTTT
cdr3_aa: CASSLRLATNTGELFF

v_call: TRBV6-1
d_call: TRBD1
clone_size: few
j_call: TRBJ2-5
cdr3_nt: TGTGCCAGCAGGAAACGGACAGGAACGAGCCAAGAGACCCAGTACTTC
cdr3_aa: CASRKRTGTSQETQYF

v_call: TRBV10-3
d_call: TRBD1
clone_size: NA
j_call: TRBJ2-7
cdr3_nt: TGTGCCATCAGTGCCCTGGACAGGGGAACCTACGAGCAGTACTTC
cdr3_aa: CAISALDRGTYEQYF

v_call: TRBV5-1
d_call: TRBD2
clone_size: NA
j_call: TRBJ2-3
cdr3_nt: TGCGCCAGCAGCAAAAGAGGACTAGCGGAGGGCACAGATACGCAGTATTTT
cdr3_aa: CASSKRGLAEGTDTQYF

v_call: TRBV5-4
d_call: NA
clone_size: few
j_call: TRBJ1-3
cdr3_nt: TGTGCCAGCAGCTTGGAGGGGCGTGGAAACACCATATATTTT
cdr3_aa: CASSLEGRGNTIYF

v_call: TRBV6-2/TRBV6-3
d_call: NA
clone_size: few
j_call: TRBJ2-3
cdr3_nt: TGTGCCAGCAGCAAACAAGAAACCAGACGGTTTGCGCAGTATTTT
cdr3_aa: CASSKQETRRFAQYF

v_call: TRBV7-9
d_call: NA
clone_size: few
j_call: TRBJ2-2
cdr3_nt: TGTGCCAGCAGCTTATTCGACACCGGGGAGCTGTTTTTT
cdr3_aa: CASSLFDTGELFF

v_call: TRBV18
d_call: NA
clone_size: NA
j_call: TRBJ1-2
cdr3_nt: TGTGCCAGCTCACAAACCGGGACAACTCGTTATGGCTACACCTTC
cdr3_aa: CASSQTGTTRYGYTF

v_call: TRBV6-1
d_call: NA
clone_size: NA
j_call: TRBJ1-5
cdr3_nt: TGTGCCAGCAGTGAAGAGATCGGTAGCAATCAGCCCCAGCATTTT
cdr3_aa: CASSEEIGSNQPQHF

v_call: TRBV7-2
d_call: TRBD1
clone_size: NA
j_call: TRBJ2-5
cdr3_nt: TGTGCCAGCAGCTTAGCCGGGACAGGGGGTCAAGAGACCCAGTACTTC
cdr3_aa: CASSLAGTGGQETQYF